The T cell receptor (beta chain) under discussion was sequenced for a study of early stage breast cancer tumors. The overall study: ER+/PR+/HER2- status applied to about 70% of the 16 invasive breast tumors. Samples were sequenced at about 10-fold average coverage. Study findings and constraints: Tumors had 2 to 3-fold higher T cell density than normal breast.

Each sample had two DNA replicates, roughly 0.5 ug blood or about 1.4 ug tissue. Some clones are missing from TCRdb's copy, which holds only in-frame ones; the method was immunoSEQ multiplex PCR. The sample lists around 53,000 clones; around 90% were seen once. This clone was counted between two and nine times. Its antigen is still unknown. Sequenced sample: blood. The TCR originated in a person between 65 and 79 years old with breast cancer.

The CDR3 spells CASRPGSSGEQYF. Here the CDR3 DNA reads TGCGCCAGCAGACCCGGTAGTTCGGGCGAGCAGTACTTC. The J gene is TRBJ2-7, the V gene TRBV10-1, with D unresolved. The V gene lost 6 bases and the J gene lost 6 bases, with 15 bases spanning the gap. CDR3 length: 13 amino acids. Per germline, CDR1 WNHNN and CDR2 SYGVQD (reference sequence).